Only a few counts were recorded for the clone carrying this T cell receptor (beta chain). The data were obtained in a study of T cells in Graves' hyperthyroidism and ophthalmopathy. This CDR3 spans 16 amino acids. V was pared by 1 base and J by 6 bases, with 18 bases between. CDR1 LNHNV and CDR2 YYDKDF come from the germline V gene (reference sequence). The CDR3 regions of TCR beta were amplified from RNA transcripts. A first-round RT-PCR of the TCR CDR3 used the HTBI primer set. One entry per CDR3 protein, called by TCRdb with MiXCR from the multiplex PCR reads. The repertoire holds about 530,000 distinct CDR3 sequences, with about a sixth as singletons.

V usage is TRBV15 and J usage is TRBJ1-2; D is ambiguous. The TCR sequence derives from a young woman with Graves' ophthalmopathy. The sequenced sample was blood. CDR3 loop: CATSRVIYSGVHGYTF. DNA of the CDR3: TGTGCCACCAGCAGAGTCATATATTCGGGAGTACATGGCTACACCTTC.